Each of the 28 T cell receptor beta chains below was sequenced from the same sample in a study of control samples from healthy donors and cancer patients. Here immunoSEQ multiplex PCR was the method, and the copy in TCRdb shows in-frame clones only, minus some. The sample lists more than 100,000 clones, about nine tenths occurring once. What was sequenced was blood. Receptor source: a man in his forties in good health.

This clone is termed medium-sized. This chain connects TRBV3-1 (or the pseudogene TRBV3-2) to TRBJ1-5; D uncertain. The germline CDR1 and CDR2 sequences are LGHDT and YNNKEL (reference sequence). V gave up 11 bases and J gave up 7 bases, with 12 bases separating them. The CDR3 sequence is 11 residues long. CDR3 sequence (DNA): TGTGCCCAGGCGGGAGGACAGCCCCAGCATTTT. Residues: CAQAGGQPQHF.

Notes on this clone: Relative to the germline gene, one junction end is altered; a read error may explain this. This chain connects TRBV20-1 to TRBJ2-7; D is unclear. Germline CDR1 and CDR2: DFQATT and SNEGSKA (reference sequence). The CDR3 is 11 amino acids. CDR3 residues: CSARDPYEQYF. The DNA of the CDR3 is TGCAGTGCGAGAGACCCCTACGAGCAGTACTTC.

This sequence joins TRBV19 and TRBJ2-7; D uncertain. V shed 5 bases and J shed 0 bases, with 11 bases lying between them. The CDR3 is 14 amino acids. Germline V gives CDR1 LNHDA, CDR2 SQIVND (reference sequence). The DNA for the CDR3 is TGTGCCAGTAGTGTAACAGTTCCCTCCTACGAGCAGTACTTC. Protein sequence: CASSVTVPSYEQYF.

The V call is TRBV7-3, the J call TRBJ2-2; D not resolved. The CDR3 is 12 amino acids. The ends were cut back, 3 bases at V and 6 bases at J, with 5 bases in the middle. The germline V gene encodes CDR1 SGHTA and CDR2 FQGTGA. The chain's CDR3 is CASSLLAGELFF. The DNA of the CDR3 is TGTGCCAGCAGCTTGCTAGCCGGGGAGCTGTTTTTT.

The CDR3, as DNA: TGTGCCAGCAGCTTAGACAGGGGATACGGCTATGGCTACACCTTC. Protein: CASSLDRGYGYGYTF. The chain uses TRBV7-2 and TRBJ1-2, with 7 nucleotides matching TRBD1. The CDR3 contains 15 residues. The V gene end was trimmed by 1 base and the J gene end by 4 bases; junction bases not matched to a gene: 6. Germline V gene lookup returns CDR1 SGHTA and CDR2 FQGNSA.

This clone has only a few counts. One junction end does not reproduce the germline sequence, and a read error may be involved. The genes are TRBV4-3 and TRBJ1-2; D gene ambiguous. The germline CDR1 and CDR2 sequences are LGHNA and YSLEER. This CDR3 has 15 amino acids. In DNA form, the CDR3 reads TGCGCCAGCAGCGAAGAGAGCGGACGCAACTATGGCTACACCTTC. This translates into CASSEESGRNYGYTF.

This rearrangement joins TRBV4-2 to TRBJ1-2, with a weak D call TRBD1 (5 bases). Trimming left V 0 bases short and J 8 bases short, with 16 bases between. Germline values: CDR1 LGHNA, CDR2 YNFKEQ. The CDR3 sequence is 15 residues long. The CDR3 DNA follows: TGTGCCAGCAGCCAAGATAGAGGGATTCCAGGGGGCTACACCTTC. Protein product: CASSQDRGIPGGYTF.

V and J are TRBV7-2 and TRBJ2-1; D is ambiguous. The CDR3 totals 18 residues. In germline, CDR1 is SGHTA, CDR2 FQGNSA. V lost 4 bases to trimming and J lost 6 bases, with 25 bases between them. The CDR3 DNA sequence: TGTGCCAGCAGCTCACAACCCCCTGGCGGACGCCGTGGCAATGAGCAGTTCTTC. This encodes CASSSQPPGGRRGNEQFF.

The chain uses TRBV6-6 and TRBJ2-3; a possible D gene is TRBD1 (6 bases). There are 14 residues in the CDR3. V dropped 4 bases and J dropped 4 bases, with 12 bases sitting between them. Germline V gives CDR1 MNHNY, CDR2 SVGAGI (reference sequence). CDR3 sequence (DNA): TGTGCCAGCAGTTTCGGACAGTACGCAGATACGCAGTATTTT. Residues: CASSFGQYADTQYF.

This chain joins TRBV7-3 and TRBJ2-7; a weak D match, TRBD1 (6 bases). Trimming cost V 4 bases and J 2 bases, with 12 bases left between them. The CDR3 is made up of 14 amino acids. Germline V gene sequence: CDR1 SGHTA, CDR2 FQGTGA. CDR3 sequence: CASSSRDTPYEQYF. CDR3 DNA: TGTGCCAGCAGCTCCCGGGACACCCCCTACGAGCAGTACTTC.

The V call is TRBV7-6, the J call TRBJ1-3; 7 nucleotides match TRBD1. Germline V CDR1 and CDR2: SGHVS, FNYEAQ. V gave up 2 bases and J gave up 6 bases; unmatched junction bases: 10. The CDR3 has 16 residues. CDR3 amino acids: CASSLSYRGQENTIYF. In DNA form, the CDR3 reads TGTGCCAGCAGCTTATCTTACCGTGGACAGGAAAACACCATATATTTT.

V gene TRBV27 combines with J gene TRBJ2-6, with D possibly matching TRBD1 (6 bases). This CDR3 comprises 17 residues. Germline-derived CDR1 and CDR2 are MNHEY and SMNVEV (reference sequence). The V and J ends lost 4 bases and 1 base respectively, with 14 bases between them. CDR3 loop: CASSYITGKSGANVLTF. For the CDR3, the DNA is TGTGCCAGCAGTTATATAACAGGGAAATCTGGGGCCAACGTCCTGACTTTC.

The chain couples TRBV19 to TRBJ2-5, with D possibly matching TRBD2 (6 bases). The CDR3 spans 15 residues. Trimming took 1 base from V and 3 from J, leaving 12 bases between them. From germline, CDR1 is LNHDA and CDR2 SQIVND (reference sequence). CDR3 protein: CASSIVAGPKETQYF. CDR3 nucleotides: TGTGCCAGTAGTATAGTGGCGGGACCCAAAGAGACCCAGTACTTC.

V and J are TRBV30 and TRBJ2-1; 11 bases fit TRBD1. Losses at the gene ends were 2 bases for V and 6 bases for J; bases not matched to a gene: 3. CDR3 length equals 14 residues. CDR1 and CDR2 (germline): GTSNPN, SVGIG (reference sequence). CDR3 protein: CAWSTGQGGNEQFF. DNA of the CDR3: TGTGCCTGGAGTACGGGACAGGGGGGCAATGAGCAGTTCTTC.

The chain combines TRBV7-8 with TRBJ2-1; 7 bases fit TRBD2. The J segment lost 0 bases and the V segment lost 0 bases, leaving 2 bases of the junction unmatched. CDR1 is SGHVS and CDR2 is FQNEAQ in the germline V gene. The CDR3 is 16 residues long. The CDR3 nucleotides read TGTGCCAGCAGCTTAGCCAGCGGGGTCTCCTACAATGAGCAGTTCTTC. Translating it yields CASSLASGVSYNEQFF.

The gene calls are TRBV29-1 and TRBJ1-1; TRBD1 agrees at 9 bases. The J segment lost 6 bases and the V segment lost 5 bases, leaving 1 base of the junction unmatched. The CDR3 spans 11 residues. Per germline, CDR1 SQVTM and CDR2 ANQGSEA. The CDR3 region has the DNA TGCAGCGTTCGGACAGGGGCTGAAGCTTTCTTT. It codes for CSVRTGAEAFF.

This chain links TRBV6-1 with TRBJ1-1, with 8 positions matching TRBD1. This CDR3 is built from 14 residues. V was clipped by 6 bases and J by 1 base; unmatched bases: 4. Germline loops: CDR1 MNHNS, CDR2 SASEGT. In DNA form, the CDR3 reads TGTGCCAGCAGCTCAGGGGGCCCGAACACTGAAGCTTTCTTT. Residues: CASSSGGPNTEAFF.

The CDR3 reads CASSLWRGGEKLFF. As DNA, the CDR3 is TGTGCCAGCAGCTTATGGCGGGGAGGTGAAAAACTGTTTTTT. The gene calls are TRBV7-2 and TRBJ1-4; D uncertain. The CDR3 has 14 amino acids. With 2 bases removed from V and 7 bases from J, the gap between germline ends came to 11 bases. The germline gives CDR1 SGHTA, CDR2 FQGNSA.

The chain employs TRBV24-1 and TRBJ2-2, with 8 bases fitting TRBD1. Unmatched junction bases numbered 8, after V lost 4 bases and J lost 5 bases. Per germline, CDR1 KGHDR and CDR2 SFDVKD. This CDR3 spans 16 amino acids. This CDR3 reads CATSDSGQVVTGELFF. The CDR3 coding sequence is TGTGCCACCAGTGACTCGGGACAGGTCGTAACCGGGGAGCTGTTTTTT.

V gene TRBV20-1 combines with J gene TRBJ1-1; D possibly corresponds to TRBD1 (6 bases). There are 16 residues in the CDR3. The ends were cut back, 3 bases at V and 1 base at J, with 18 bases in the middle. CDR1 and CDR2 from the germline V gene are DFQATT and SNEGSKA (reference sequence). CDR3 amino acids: CSASGSSGASNTEAFF. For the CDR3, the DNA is TGCAGTGCTAGTGGGTCGTCAGGGGCTTCGAACACTGAAGCTTTCTTT.

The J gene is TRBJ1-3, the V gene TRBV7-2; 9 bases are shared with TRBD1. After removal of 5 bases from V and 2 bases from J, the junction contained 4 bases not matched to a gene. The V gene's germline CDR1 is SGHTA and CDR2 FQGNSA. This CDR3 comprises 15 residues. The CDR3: CASSLGQGPGNTIYF. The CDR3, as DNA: TGTGCCAGCAGCCTGGGACAGGGTCCTGGAAACACCATATATTTT.

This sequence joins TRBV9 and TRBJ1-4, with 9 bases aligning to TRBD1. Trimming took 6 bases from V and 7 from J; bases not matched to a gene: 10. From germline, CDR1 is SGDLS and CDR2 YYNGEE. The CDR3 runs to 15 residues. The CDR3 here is CASTPWTGVGEKLFF. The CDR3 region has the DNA TGTGCCAGCACCCCCTGGACAGGGGTTGGTGAAAAACTGTTTTTT.

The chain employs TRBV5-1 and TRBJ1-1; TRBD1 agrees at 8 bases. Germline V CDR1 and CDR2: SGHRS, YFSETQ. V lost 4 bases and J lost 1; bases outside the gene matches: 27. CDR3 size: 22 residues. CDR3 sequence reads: CASSPGPGQGGVFKGTNTEAFF. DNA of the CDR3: TGCGCCAGCAGCCCGGGACCTGGACAGGGAGGGGTATTTAAGGGGACGAACACTGAAGCTTTCTTT.

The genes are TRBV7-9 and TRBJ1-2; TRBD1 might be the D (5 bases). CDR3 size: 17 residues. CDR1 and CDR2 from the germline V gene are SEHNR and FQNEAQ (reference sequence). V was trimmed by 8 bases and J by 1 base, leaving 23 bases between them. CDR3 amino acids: CASPGGGSGQSNYGYTF. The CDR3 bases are TGTGCCAGCCCCGGCGGAGGTTCCGGACAAAGTAACTATGGCTACACCTTC.

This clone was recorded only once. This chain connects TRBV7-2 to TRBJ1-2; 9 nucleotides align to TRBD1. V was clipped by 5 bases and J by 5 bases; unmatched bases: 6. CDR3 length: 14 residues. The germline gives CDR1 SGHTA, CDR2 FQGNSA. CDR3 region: CASSTNRGPYGYTF. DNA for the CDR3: TGTGCCAGCAGCACCAACAGGGGGCCGTATGGCTACACCTTC.

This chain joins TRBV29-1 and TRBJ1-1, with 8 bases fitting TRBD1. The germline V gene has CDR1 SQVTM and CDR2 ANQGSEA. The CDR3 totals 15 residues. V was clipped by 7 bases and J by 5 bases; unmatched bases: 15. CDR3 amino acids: CSASPGQAGVTEAFF. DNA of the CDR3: TGCAGCGCAAGTCCGGGACAGGCGGGGGTGACTGAAGCTTTCTTT.

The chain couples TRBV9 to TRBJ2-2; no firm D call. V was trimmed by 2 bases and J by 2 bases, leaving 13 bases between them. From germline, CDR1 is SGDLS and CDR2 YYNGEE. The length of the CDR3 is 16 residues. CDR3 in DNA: TGTGCCAGCAGCGTCAGTTCCCGCGCCAACACCGGGGAGCTGTTTTTT. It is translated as CASSVSSRANTGELFF.

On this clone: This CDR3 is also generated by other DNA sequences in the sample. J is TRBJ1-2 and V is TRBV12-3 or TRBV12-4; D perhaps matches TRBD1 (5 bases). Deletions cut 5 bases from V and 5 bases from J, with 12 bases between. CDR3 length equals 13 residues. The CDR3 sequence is CASSPGTAYGYTF. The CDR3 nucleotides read TGTGCCAGCAGTCCCGGGACGGCATATGGCTACACCTTC.